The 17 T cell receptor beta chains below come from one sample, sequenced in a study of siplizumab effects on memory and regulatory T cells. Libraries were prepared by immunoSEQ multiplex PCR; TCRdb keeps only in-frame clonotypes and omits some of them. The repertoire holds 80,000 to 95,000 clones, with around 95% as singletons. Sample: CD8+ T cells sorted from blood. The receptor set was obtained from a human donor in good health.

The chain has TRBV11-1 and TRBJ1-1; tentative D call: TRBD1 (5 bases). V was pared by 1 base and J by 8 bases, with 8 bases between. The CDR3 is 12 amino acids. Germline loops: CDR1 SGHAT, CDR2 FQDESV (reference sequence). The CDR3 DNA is TGTGCCAGCAGCTTAGAGGGGCAAGAAGCTTTCTTT. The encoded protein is CASSLEGQEAFF.

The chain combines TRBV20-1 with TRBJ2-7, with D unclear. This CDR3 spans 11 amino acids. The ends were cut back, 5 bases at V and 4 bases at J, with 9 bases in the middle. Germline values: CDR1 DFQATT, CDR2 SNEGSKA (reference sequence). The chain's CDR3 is CSAGLGYEQYF. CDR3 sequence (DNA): TGCAGTGCTGGGCTAGGATACGAGCAGTACTTC.

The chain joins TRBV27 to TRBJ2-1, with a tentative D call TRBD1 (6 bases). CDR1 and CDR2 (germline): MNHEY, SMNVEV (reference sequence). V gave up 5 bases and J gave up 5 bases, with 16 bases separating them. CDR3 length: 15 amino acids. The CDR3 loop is CASSLRNGQHNEQFF. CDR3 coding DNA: TGTGCCAGCAGTCTCAGAAATGGACAGCACAATGAGCAGTTCTTC.

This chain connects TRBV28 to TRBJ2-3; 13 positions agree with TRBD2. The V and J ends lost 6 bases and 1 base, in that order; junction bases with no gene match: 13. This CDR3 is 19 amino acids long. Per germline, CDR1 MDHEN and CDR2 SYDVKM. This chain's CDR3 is CASSSLGLAGESGTDTQYF. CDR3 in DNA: TGTGCCAGCAGCTCCCTAGGACTAGCGGGAGAATCGGGCACAGATACGCAGTATTTT. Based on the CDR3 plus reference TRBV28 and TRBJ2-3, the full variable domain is DVKVTQSSRYLVKRTGEKVFLECVQDMDHENMFWYRQDPGLGLRLIYFSYDVKMKEKGDIPEGYSVSREKKERFSLILESASTNQTSMYLCASSSLGLAGESGTDTQYFGPGTRLTVL.

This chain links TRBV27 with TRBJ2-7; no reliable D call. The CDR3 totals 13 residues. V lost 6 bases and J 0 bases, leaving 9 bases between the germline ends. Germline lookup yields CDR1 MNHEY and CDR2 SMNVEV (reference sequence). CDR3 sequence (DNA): TGTGCCAGCAGCCCAGCGTACTCCTACGAGCAGTACTTC. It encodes CASSPAYSYEQYF.

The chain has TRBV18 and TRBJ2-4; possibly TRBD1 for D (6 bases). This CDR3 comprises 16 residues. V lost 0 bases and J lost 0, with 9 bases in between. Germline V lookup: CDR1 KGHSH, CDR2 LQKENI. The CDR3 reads CASSPPTGLAKNIQYF. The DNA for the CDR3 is TGTGCCAGCTCACCACCGACAGGACTAGCCAAAAACATTCAGTACTTC.

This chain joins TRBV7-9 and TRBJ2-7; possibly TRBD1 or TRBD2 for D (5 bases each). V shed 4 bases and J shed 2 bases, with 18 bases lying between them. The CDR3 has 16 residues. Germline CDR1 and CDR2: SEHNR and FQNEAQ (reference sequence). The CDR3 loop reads CASSSPGSGRTYEQYF. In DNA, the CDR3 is TGTGCCAGCAGCTCCCCCGGGTCAGGGAGAACCTACGAGCAGTACTTC.

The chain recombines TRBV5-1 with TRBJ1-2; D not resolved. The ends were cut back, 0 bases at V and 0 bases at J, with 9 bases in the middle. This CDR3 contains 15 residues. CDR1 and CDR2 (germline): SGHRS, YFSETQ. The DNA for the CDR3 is TGCGCCAGCAGCTTGGAGTCGGTCGCTAACTATGGCTACACCTTC. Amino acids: CASSLESVANYGYTF.

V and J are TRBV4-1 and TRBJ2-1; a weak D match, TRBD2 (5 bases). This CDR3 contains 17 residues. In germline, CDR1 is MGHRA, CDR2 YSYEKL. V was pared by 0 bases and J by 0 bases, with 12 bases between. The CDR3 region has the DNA TGCGCCAGCAGCCAAGATGGTACGGGATCCTCCTACAATGAGCAGTTCTTC. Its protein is CASSQDGTGSSYNEQFF.

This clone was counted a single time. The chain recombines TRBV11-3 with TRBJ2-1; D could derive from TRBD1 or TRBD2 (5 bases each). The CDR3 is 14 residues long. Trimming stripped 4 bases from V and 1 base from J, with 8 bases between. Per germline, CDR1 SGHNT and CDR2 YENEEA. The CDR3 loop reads CASSSGPSYNEQFF. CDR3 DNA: TGTGCCAGCAGCTCGGGACCTTCCTACAATGAGCAGTTCTTC.

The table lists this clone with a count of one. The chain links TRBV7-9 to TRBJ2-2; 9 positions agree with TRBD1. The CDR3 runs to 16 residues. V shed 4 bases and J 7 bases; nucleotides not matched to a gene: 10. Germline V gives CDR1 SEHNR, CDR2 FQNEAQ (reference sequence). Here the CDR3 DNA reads TGTGCCAGCAGCTCCATAAGGGACAGGGTTAGCGGGGAGCTGTTTTTT. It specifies CASSSIRDRVSGELFF.

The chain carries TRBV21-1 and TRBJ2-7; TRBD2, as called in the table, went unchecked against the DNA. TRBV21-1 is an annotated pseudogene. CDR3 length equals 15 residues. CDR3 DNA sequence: TGTGCCAGCAGCACCGGGACTAGCGGAGCATACGGGCAGTACTTC. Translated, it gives CASSTGTSGAYGQYF.

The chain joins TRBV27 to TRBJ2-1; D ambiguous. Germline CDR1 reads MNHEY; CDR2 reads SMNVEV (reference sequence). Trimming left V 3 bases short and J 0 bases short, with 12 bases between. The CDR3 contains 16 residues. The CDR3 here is CASSLMGSSSYNEQFF. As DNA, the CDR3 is TGTGCCAGCAGTTTGATGGGTTCCTCCTCCTACAATGAGCAGTTCTTC.

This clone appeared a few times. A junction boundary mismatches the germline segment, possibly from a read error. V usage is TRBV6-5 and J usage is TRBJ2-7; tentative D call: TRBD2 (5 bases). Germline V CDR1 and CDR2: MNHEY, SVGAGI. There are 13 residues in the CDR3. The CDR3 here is CASSSRETGPKTF. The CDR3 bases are TGTGCCAGCAGCTCACGGGAAACCGGGCCTAAGACCTTC.

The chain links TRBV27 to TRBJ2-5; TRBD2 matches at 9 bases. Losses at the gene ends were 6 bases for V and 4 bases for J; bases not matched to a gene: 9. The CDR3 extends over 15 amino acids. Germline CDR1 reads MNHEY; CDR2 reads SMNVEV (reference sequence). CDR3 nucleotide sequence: TGTGCCAGCAGGATTGCTAGCGGGACCCTAGAGACCCAGTACTTC. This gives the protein CASRIASGTLETQYF.

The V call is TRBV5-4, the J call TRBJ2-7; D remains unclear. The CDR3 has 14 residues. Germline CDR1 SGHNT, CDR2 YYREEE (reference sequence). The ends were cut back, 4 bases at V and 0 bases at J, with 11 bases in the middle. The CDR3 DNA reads TGTGCCAGCAGCCCCTCGGGCGCCTCCTACGAGCAGTACTTC. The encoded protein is CASSPSGASYEQYF.

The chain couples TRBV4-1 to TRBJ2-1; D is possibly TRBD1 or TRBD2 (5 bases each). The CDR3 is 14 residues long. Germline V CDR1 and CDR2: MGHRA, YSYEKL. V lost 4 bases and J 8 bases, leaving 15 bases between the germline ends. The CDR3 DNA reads TGCGCCAGCAGCCGACAGTCAGCCGGGGATGAGCAGTTCTTC. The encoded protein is CASSRQSAGDEQFF.